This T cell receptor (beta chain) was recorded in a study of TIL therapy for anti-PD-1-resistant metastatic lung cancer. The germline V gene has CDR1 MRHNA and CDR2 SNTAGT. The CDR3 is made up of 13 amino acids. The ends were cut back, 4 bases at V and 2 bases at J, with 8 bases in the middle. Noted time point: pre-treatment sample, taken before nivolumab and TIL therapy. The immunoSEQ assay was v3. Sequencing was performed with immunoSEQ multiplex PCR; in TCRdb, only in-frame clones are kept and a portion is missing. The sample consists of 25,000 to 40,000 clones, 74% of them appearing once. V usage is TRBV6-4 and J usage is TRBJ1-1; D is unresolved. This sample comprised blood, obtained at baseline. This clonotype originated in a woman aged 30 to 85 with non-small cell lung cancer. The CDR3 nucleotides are TGTGCCAGCAGTGCCTCGGAAAACACTGAAGCTTTCTTT. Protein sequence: CASSASENTEAFF.